These 21 T cell receptor beta chains were all obtained from the same sample, sequenced in a study of cytomegalovirus exposure and HLA in healthy donors. The PCR had 60 Vbeta and 13 Jbeta primers. Clones were sequenced by immunoSEQ multiplex PCR, and TCRdb holds only the in-frame ones, with some missing. The sample contains 120,000 or so clones, more than 70% of which appear only once. Sequenced input: PBMCs. These receptor sequences come from a woman aged 50 to 60 in good health and CMV-seropositive.

The rearrangement joins TRBV7-3 to TRBJ2-3, with unresolved D. The V gene's germline CDR1 is SGHTA and CDR2 FQGTGA. CDR3 size: 15 residues. With 4 bases removed from V and 0 bases from J, the gap between germline ends came to 11 bases. For the CDR3, the DNA is TGTGCCAGCAGCTCGGATGGCGGAAGCACAGATACGCAGTATTTT. Amino acid sequence: CASSSDGGSTDTQYF.

The gene calls are TRBV11-2 and TRBJ2-5; 16 bases agree with TRBD2. Trimming at V came to 5 bases and at J to 5 bases, leaving 11 bases not matched to a gene. Germline V gene lookup returns CDR1 SGHAT and CDR2 FQNNGV. There are 18 residues in the CDR3. The CDR3 DNA reads TGTGCCAGCAGCCCGGGACTAGCGGGGGGGCGGGTGAGGGAGACCCAGTACTTC. Its protein product is CASSPGLAGGRVRETQYF.

In this sample, this clone turned up a few times. The CDR3 loop is CASSVPGQGSNEQFF. CDR3 bases: TGTGCCAGCAGTGTGCCGGGACAGGGGTCGAATGAGCAGTTCTTC. The chain uses TRBV27 and TRBJ2-1; TRBD1 agrees at 10 bases. There are 15 residues in the CDR3. J lost 7 bases, V lost 5 bases, and 8 bases had no gene match. Germline-derived CDR1 and CDR2 are MNHEY and SMNVEV (reference sequence).

V gene TRBV27 combines with J gene TRBJ2-2, with unresolved D. CDR1 is MNHEY and CDR2 is SMNVEV in the germline V gene (reference sequence). V was pared by 6 bases and J by 0 bases, with 8 bases between. This CDR3 comprises 14 residues. This CDR3 is CASREYPNTGELFF. DNA for the CDR3: TGTGCCAGCAGGGAGTACCCGAACACCGGGGAGCTGTTTTTT.

In this sample, this clone turned up a few times. J is TRBJ2-1 and V is TRBV19; 10 nucleotides agree with TRBD2. Looked up from germline, CDR1 is LNHDA and CDR2 is SQIVND (reference sequence). V shed 5 bases, J shed 1 base, and the junction held 8 bases outside the gene matches. The CDR3 loop spans 17 amino acids. The CDR3 DNA is TGTGCCAGTAGTTGGACTAGCGGTATTGGGTCCTACAATGAGCAGTTCTTC. Translating it yields CASSWTSGIGSYNEQFF.

This clone was seen once. The chain carries TRBV5-1 and TRBJ2-1; the match to TRBD2 covers 9 bases. J was trimmed by 6 bases and V by 4 bases; bases with no gene match: 11. Germline values: CDR1 SGHRS, CDR2 YFSETQ. The CDR3 runs 16 residues. This CDR3 reads CASSDLAGEPANEQFF. As DNA, the CDR3 is TGCGCCAGCAGCGACTTAGCGGGAGAACCTGCCAATGAGCAGTTCTTC.

This clone was seen once. CDR3 loop: CAWEGLNTEAFF. For the CDR3, the DNA is TGTGCCTGGGAGGGCTTGAACACTGAAGCTTTCTTT. This chain joins TRBV30 and TRBJ1-1; unclear D gene. Germline V lookup: CDR1 GTSNPN, CDR2 SVGIG (reference sequence). Between the trimmed V and J ends, which lost 5 bases and 0 bases, there was a span of 7 bases. The CDR3 sequence is 12 residues long.

This chain joins TRBV29-1 and TRBJ1-1, with D uncertain. Trimming removed 1 base from V and 8 bases from J, with 11 bases in between. The CDR3 is 12 residues long. CDR1 is SQVTM, CDR2 ANQGSEA, per germline. The CDR3 reads CSVEAPAGEAFF. CDR3 nucleotide sequence: TGCAGCGTTGAAGCTCCGGCAGGAGAAGCTTTCTTT.

The rearrangement links TRBV7-3 to TRBJ1-2; D perhaps matches TRBD1 (5 bases). The V and J ends lost 3 bases and 8 bases respectively, with 13 bases between them. Germline loops: CDR1 SGHTA, CDR2 FQGTGA. This CDR3 is built from 13 residues. The CDR3 here is CASSFMGGNGYTF. CDR3 coding DNA: TGTGCCAGCAGCTTCATGGGGGGGAACGGCTACACCTTC.

The V and J genes are TRBV5-1 and TRBJ2-1, with D perhaps matching TRBD2 (6 bases). Trimming cost V 2 bases and J 0 bases, with 9 bases left between them. CDR3 length: 15 amino acids. Germline CDR1 SGHRS, CDR2 YFSETQ. The CDR3 region has the DNA TGCGCCAGCAGCTTACGCGGGGACTCCTACAATGAGCAGTTCTTC. Its protein is CASSLRGDSYNEQFF.

The rearrangement uses TRBV25-1 and TRBJ1-1; D remains unclear. Trimming removed 5 bases at V and 1 base at J, with 5 bases between. The CDR3 is 12 amino acids. The germline V gene encodes CDR1 MGHDK and CDR2 SYGVNS. This CDR3 is CASSYRNTEAFF. The CDR3 DNA reads TGTGCCAGCAGTTACAGGAACACTGAAGCTTTCTTT.

This sequence joins TRBV4-1 and TRBJ2-1; the D gene is possibly TRBD1 (6 bases). This CDR3 has 14 residues. The germline CDR1 and CDR2 sequences are MGHRA and YSYEKL. Trimming shortened V by 5 bases and J by 7 bases, and 15 bases separated the two germline ends. The CDR3 nucleotides read TGCGCCAGCAGCTCTCGAACAGGGTTGAATGAGCAGTTCTTC. Residues: CASSSRTGLNEQFF.

This rearrangement joins TRBV6-1 to TRBJ2-7; no definite D call. This CDR3 has 15 amino acids. V lost 10 bases, J lost 2 bases, and 21 bases lay in between. From germline, CDR1 is MNHNS and CDR2 SASEGT. In DNA, the CDR3 is TGTGCCATTTTTTTAAAGGAGAAGGCGGCCTACGAGCAGTACTTC. Translating gives CAIFLKEKAAYEQYF.

The chain's CDR3 is CASSEEAGTTYNEQFF. The CDR3, as DNA: TGTGCCAGCAGCGAGGAGGCGGGAACTACCTACAATGAGCAGTTCTTC. This chain links TRBV9 with TRBJ2-1, with D perhaps TRBD2 (6 bases). CDR3 size: 16 residues. Germline CDR1 reads SGDLS; CDR2 reads YYNGEE. V was clipped by 3 bases and J by 2 bases, with 15 bases between them.

The chain employs TRBV27 and TRBJ2-7; D uncertain. The CDR3 runs to 13 residues. V gave up 4 bases and J gave up 1 base, with 8 bases separating them. The germline V gene has CDR1 MNHEY and CDR2 SMNVEV (reference sequence). This chain's CDR3 is CASSSQISYEQYF. The CDR3 nucleotides are TGTGCCAGCAGTTCACAGATTTCCTACGAGCAGTACTTC.

J is TRBJ1-1 and V is TRBV13; 8 bases fit TRBD1. CDR1 is PRHDT and CDR2 is FYEKMQ in the germline V gene (reference sequence). J was trimmed by 1 base and V by 7 bases; bases with no gene match: 2. The CDR3 is 13 residues long. CDR3 loop: CASTTGGNTEAFF. CDR3 DNA: TGTGCCAGCACAACAGGGGGGAACACTGAAGCTTTCTTT.

The J gene is TRBJ1-1, the V gene TRBV6-1; 7 bases match TRBD1. Germline CDR1 reads MNHNS; CDR2 reads SASEGT. V was pared by 3 bases and J by 1 base, with 5 bases of the junction left unmatched. The CDR3 loop spans 15 amino acids. The CDR3 loop reads CASSDRGAENTEAFF. The CDR3 nucleotides read TGTGCCAGCAGTGACAGGGGGGCGGAGAACACTGAAGCTTTCTTT.

The chain joins TRBV6-6 to TRBJ2-1; 10 bases line up with TRBD2. CDR1 and CDR2 (germline): MNHNY, SVGAGI (reference sequence). Trimming at V came to 2 bases and at J to 0 bases, leaving 1 base not matched to a gene. This CDR3 contains 16 residues. CDR3 protein: CASSYASGSSYNEQFF. DNA of the CDR3: TGTGCCAGCAGTTACGCTAGCGGGAGCTCCTACAATGAGCAGTTCTTC.

This clone was picked up a small number of times. This chain connects TRBV5-5 to TRBJ1-1, with 7 bases aligning to TRBD1. Looked up from germline, CDR1 is SGHKS and CDR2 is YYEKEE (reference sequence). The V and J ends lost 7 bases and 0 bases, in that order; junction bases with no gene match: 9. This CDR3 is built from 15 residues. The CDR3 here is CASYPGGQLNTEAFF. The CDR3 bases are TGTGCCAGCTACCCCGGGGGACAGCTGAACACTGAAGCTTTCTTT.

The chain links TRBV6-1 to TRBJ1-1, with 9 bases identical to TRBD1. Germline V gene data show CDR1 as MNHNS and CDR2 as SASEGT. The junction had 8 bases not matched to a gene; V was cut back by 5 bases and J by 7 bases. This CDR3 is built from 14 residues. Here the CDR3 reads CASSPGTGIFEAFF. CDR3 sequence (DNA): TGTGCCAGCAGTCCCGGGACAGGGATTTTTGAAGCTTTCTTT.

The rearrangement uses TRBV4-3 and TRBJ1-1; D might be TRBD1 (5 bases). Germline assignment: CDR1 LGHNA and CDR2 YSLEER. The V end lost 0 bases, the J end lost 2 bases, and 10 bases lay between the germline ends. The CDR3 totals 15 residues. The DNA of the CDR3 is TGCGCCAGCAGCCAAGATCGGGGGACCAACACTGAAGCTTTCTTT. Amino acids: CASSQDRGTNTEAFF.